These 22 T cell receptor beta chains originate from one sample sequenced in a study of human thymus T cells. TCRdb's table, derived via immunoSEQ multiplex PCR, lists solely in-frame clones and lacks some. The sample lists 45,000 to 75,000 clones, approximately 93% occurring once. The sequenced sample was blood. These receptors all stem from a boy in the first two years of life with a congenital heart defect but otherwise immunologically healthy.

The V gene is TRBV7-9, the J gene TRBJ2-1, with TRBD2 identical over 8 bases. Germline CDR1 SEHNR, CDR2 FQNEAQ (reference sequence). The CDR3 consists of 15 residues. With V trimmed by 3 bases and J by 0 bases, 1 base remained unmatched. CDR3 sequence reads: CASSFSGSSYNEQFF. The DNA for the CDR3 is TGTGCCAGCAGCTTCAGCGGGAGCTCCTACAATGAGCAGTTCTTC.

The genes are TRBV25-1 and TRBJ2-7, with D perhaps matching TRBD1 (6 bases). The V and J ends lost 6 bases and 3 bases respectively, with 9 bases between them. The CDR3 spans 12 residues. The germline V gene has CDR1 MGHDK and CDR2 SYGVNS. As DNA, the CDR3 is TGTGCCAGCAGCCCACAGGGCTACGAGCAGTACTTC. Its translation: CASSPQGYEQYF.

The chain couples TRBV10-1 to TRBJ1-5; D call uncertain. From germline, CDR1 is WNHNN and CDR2 SYGVQD (reference sequence). The CDR3 spans 16 residues. Trimming took 6 bases from V and 0 from J, leaving 15 bases between them. The CDR3 region is CASRINGQYSNQPQHF. Here the CDR3 DNA reads TGCGCCAGCAGAATTAATGGGCAGTATAGCAATCAGCCCCAGCATTTT.

V is TRBV29-1 and J is TRBJ1-5; D unclear. V dropped 4 bases and J dropped 5 bases, with 12 bases sitting between them. The V gene's germline CDR1 is SQVTM and CDR2 ANQGSEA. The CDR3 loop spans 13 amino acids. The CDR3 nucleotides read TGCAGCGTTGGGGGAGGCTATGATCAGCCCCAGCATTTT. Its protein is CSVGGGYDQPQHF.

This chain connects TRBV5-6 to TRBJ2-7; 7 bases line up with TRBD1. Germline assignment: CDR1 SGHDT and CDR2 YYEEEE. V was clipped by 2 bases and J by 5 bases; unmatched bases: 4. This CDR3 comprises 13 residues. Here the CDR3 DNA reads TGTGCCAGCAGCTTATTACAGGGGCACGAGCAGTACTTC. Its protein is CASSLLQGHEQYF.

The genes are TRBV19 and TRBJ1-5, with D possibly being TRBD1 (6 bases). Germline CDR1 is LNHDA and CDR2 is SQIVND (reference sequence). Trimming removed 0 bases at V and 6 bases at J, with 12 bases between. The CDR3 has 15 residues. CDR3: CASSIEAGGAQPQHF. DNA of the CDR3: TGTGCCAGTAGTATAGAGGCGGGGGGGGCTCAGCCCCAGCATTTT.

This chain joins TRBV5-8 and TRBJ2-5, with D perhaps matching TRBD2 (5 bases). Between the trimmed V and J ends, which lost 0 bases and 9 bases, there was a span of 9 bases. Germline CDR1 is SGHTS and CDR2 is YDEGEE. The CDR3 covers 12 residues. Here the CDR3 DNA reads TGTGCCAGCAGCTTGGTGAGGGTGGCCCAGTACTTC. Translation gives CASSLVRVAQYF.

This rearrangement joins TRBV10-3 to TRBJ2-2; D might be TRBD2 (6 bases). V gave up 5 bases and J gave up 8 bases, with 15 bases separating them. Germline CDR1 and CDR2: ENHRY and SYGVKD. The length of the CDR3 is 14 residues. Here the CDR3 DNA reads TGTGCCATCAGTCCGGGACTTTTAGAGGGGGAGCTGTTTTTT. Its protein is CAISPGLLEGELFF.

The CDR3 region is CAISEDSEALVYGYTF. DNA for the CDR3: TGTGCCATCAGTGAGGACAGCGAAGCGTTGGTCTATGGCTACACCTTC. V usage is TRBV10-3 and J usage is TRBJ1-2, with a possible D match to TRBD1 (5 bases). V lost 2 bases to trimming and J lost 4 bases, with 17 bases between them. The germline V gene has CDR1 ENHRY and CDR2 SYGVKD. The CDR3 has 16 residues.

J is TRBJ2-1 and V is TRBV6-1; 9 positions match TRBD2. CDR1 MNHNS and CDR2 SASEGT come from the germline V gene. This CDR3 region has 15 residues. V lost 6 bases to trimming and J lost 6 bases; unmatched junction nucleotides: 9. In DNA, the CDR3 is TGTGCCAGCAGAGGGGTAGCGGGAGTGGGCAATGAGCAGTTCTTC. This gives the protein CASRGVAGVGNEQFF.

The chain joins TRBV5-3 to TRBJ1-3, with 10 bases matching TRBD1. TRBV5-3 is placed among ORFs of uncertain function. The CDR3 has 20 residues. V shed 4 bases, J shed 4 bases, and the junction held 20 bases outside the gene matches. The chain's CDR3 is CARSPNSGTGVLSSGNTIYF. CDR3 DNA sequence: TGTGCCAGAAGCCCAAACTCCGGGACAGGGGTCCTTAGCTCCGGAAACACCATATATTTT.

The rearrangement joins TRBV30 to TRBJ1-2; 7 nucleotides align to TRBD1. J was trimmed by 4 bases and V by 2 bases; bases with no gene match: 10. Germline loops: CDR1 GTSNPN, CDR2 SVGIG (reference sequence). This CDR3 has 15 amino acids. The CDR3 protein is CAWSRDSNLPYGYTF. DNA for the CDR3: TGTGCCTGGAGTCGGGACAGCAATTTACCCTATGGCTACACCTTC.

V usage is TRBV5-1 and J usage is TRBJ2-1; 13 positions match TRBD2. Germline V gene data show CDR1 as SGHRS and CDR2 as YFSETQ. This CDR3 has 15 residues. Unmatched junction bases numbered 4, after V lost 6 bases and J lost 4 bases. The CDR3 loop reads CASNPGLAGYNEQFF. The DNA for the CDR3 is TGCGCCAGCAACCCGGGACTAGCGGGATACAATGAGCAGTTCTTC.

The chain links TRBV6-6 to TRBJ1-3, with 7 bases aligning to TRBD1. The CDR3 covers 14 residues. The germline V gene has CDR1 MNHNY and CDR2 SVGAGI (reference sequence). With 6 bases clipped from V and 4 bases from J, the junction kept 6 bases outside the gene matches. The CDR3 DNA follows: TGTGCCAGCAGGGACGGGACAGCCGGAAACACCATATATTTT. As protein: CASRDGTAGNTIYF.

The chain combines TRBV7-2 with TRBJ1-2; D call uncertain. V dropped 5 bases and J dropped 4 bases, with 17 bases sitting between them. Germline loops: CDR1 SGHTA, CDR2 FQGNSA. This CDR3 comprises 15 residues. The CDR3 is CASSPLAQLLYGYTF. The CDR3 nucleotides are TGTGCCAGCAGCCCCCTAGCGCAGCTCCTCTATGGCTACACCTTC.

This clone appeared once. The chain uses TRBV6-6 and TRBJ1-6, with a tentative D call TRBD1 (6 bases). This CDR3 contains 13 residues. Germline CDR1 and CDR2: MNHNY and SVGAGI (reference sequence). The V end lost 8 bases, the J end lost 6 bases, and 11 bases lay between the germline ends. The CDR3 DNA reads as TGTGCCAGCTCCGGGACATCTAATTCACCCCTCCACTTT. Encoded protein: CASSGTSNSPLHF.

The chain joins TRBV6-5 to TRBJ2-7, with 8 bases identical to TRBD1. Germline assignment: CDR1 MNHEY and CDR2 SVGAGI. The ends lost 2 bases at V and 3 bases at J; junction bases unmatched: 6. The CDR3 contains 15 residues. The CDR3 bases are TGTGCCAGCAGTTACATCGGACAGGGTGTCTACGAGCAGTACTTC. It yields the protein CASSYIGQGVYEQYF.

The chain combines TRBV14 with TRBJ2-1, with D possibly being TRBD1 or TRBD2 (6 bases each). Germline V lookup: CDR1 SGHDN, CDR2 FVKESK. V gave up 1 base and J gave up 6 bases, with 13 bases separating them. This CDR3 spans 15 amino acids. The CDR3 DNA is TGTGCCAGCAGCCAAGTTTCGGGGGCTGGCAATGAGCAGTTCTTC. Translated: CASSQVSGAGNEQFF.

This chain connects TRBV19 to TRBJ1-2; 8 bases are a match to TRBD1. CDR1 LNHDA and CDR2 SQIVND come from the germline V gene (reference sequence). The junction had 1 base not matched to a gene; V was cut back by 3 bases and J by 1 base. The CDR3 length is 14 residues. The CDR3 DNA reads TGTGCCAGTAGTATCAGGGGGCTTAACTATGGCTACACCTTC. Translated: CASSIRGLNYGYTF. The variable domain in full, completed from reference TRBV19 and TRBJ1-2, reads DGGITQSPKYLFRKEGQNVTLSCEQNLNHDAMYWYRQDPGQGLRLIYYSQIVNDFQKGDIAEGYSVSREKKESFPLTVTSAQKNPTAFYLCASSIRGLNYGYTFGSGTRLTVV.

The rearrangement links TRBV9 to TRBJ2-1, with TRBD2 as a possible D gene (5 bases). Trimming removed 0 bases at V and 8 bases at J, with 12 bases between. The CDR3 contains 14 residues. Germline CDR1 reads SGDLS; CDR2 reads YYNGEE. The CDR3: CASSVDGRRDEQFF. The CDR3 region has the DNA TGTGCCAGCAGCGTAGACGGTCGGCGGGATGAGCAGTTCTTC.

The chain is built from TRBV27 and TRBJ2-1; TRBD1 matches 8 bases. The germline V gene encodes CDR1 MNHEY and CDR2 SMNVEV (reference sequence). With 4 bases clipped from V and 12 bases from J, the junction kept 5 bases outside the gene matches. The CDR3 length is 12 residues. DNA for the CDR3: TGTGCCAGCAGTTCAACAGGGGGGTGGCAGTTCTTC. Its protein product is CASSSTGGWQFF.

A single count supports this clone. The V call is TRBV28, the J call TRBJ1-2; D is uncertain. The germline CDR1 and CDR2 sequences are MDHEN and SYDVKM. Between the trimmed V and J ends, which lost 2 bases and 4 bases, there was a span of 8 bases. The CDR3 spans 13 residues. In DNA form, the CDR3 reads TGTGCCAGCAGTTTAGACCGGGGCTATGGCTACACCTTC. Encoded protein: CASSLDRGYGYTF.